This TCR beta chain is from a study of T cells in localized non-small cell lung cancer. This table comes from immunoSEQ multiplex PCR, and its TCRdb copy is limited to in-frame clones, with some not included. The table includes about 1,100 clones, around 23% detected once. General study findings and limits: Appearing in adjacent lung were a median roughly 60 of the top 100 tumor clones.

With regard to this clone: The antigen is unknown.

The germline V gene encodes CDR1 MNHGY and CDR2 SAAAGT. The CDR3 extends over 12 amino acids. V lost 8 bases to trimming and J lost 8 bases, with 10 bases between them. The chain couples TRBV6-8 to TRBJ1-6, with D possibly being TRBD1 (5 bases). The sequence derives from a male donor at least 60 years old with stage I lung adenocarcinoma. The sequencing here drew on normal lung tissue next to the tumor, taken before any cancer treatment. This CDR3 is CASGALDSPLHF. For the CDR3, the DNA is TGTGCCAGCGGGGCGCTGGATTCACCCCTCCACTTT.